This T cell receptor (beta chain) was sequenced for a study of cytomegalovirus exposure and HLA in healthy donors. The study's findings and limits: Through in vitro validation, a few CMV-associated chains were shown to be specific for CMV antigens. Reports credit the classifier with highly specific, highly sensitive diagnosis of cytomegalovirus status.

In the case of this clone: The antigen remains undetermined.

Produced via immunoSEQ multiplex PCR; TCRdb's table is partial and in-frame only. The sample consists of about 130,000 clones, roughly nine tenths of them appearing once. Trimming took 4 bases from V and 10 from J; bases not matched to a gene: 12. This CDR3 spans 16 amino acids. CDR1 and CDR2 (germline): SGDLS, YYNGEE. Material for sequencing was PBMCs. This TCR was recovered from a woman aged 18-35 years in good health and CMV-seropositive. The chain has TRBV9 and TRBJ2-1; 12 nucleotides line up with TRBD2. The CDR3 bases are TGTGCCAGCAGCTCAAGCCTGACTAGCGGGGGAGGAGAGCAGTTCTTC. Translating it yields CASSSSLTSGGGEQFF.